A single sample gave rise to the 26 T cell receptor beta chains below, sequenced in a study of blood T cell repertoires in COVID-19. The protocol was immunoSEQ multiplex PCR, while the TCRdb copy is restricted to in-frame clones and leaves out a portion. Of around 400,000 clones in the sample, over 75% are singletons; the top ten hold approximately 1.5%. The sample consisted of PBMCs or T cells enriched from blood (not recorded which). The receptors were sampled from a woman between 18 and 29 years old who had been exposed to COVID-19.

The chain employs TRBV3-1 (or the pseudogene TRBV3-2) and TRBJ2-4; no firm D call. The CDR3 has 16 residues. The germline V and J ends were trimmed by 0 bases and 8 bases, with 17 bases remaining between them. The germline V gene encodes CDR1 LGHDT and CDR2 YNNKEL (reference sequence). CDR3: CASSQDYGASIDIQYF. CDR3 nucleotide sequence: TGTGCCAGCAGCCAAGATTATGGCGCTAGTATAGACATTCAGTACTTC.

The rearrangement uses TRBV30 and TRBJ1-2; 11 bases match TRBD1. V shed 4 bases and J 5 bases; nucleotides not matched to a gene: 6. Germline values: CDR1 GTSNPN, CDR2 SVGIG (reference sequence). The CDR3 length is 14 residues. For the CDR3, the DNA is TGTGCCTGGACCGGAGGACAGGGGGCTTATGGCTACACCTTC. It is translated as CAWTGGQGAYGYTF.

J is TRBJ2-2 and V is TRBV7-2, with D unclear. This CDR3 has 18 residues. Deletions cut 4 bases from V and 0 bases from J, with 18 bases between. CDR1 and CDR2 from the germline V gene are SGHTA and FQGNSA. The CDR3 spells CASSYQSLAAANTGELFF. The CDR3 region has the DNA TGTGCCAGCAGCTACCAATCGCTGGCGGCAGCGAACACCGGGGAGCTGTTTTTT. The full variable domain, its missing parts supplied by reference TRBV7-2 and TRBJ2-2, is GAGVSQSPSNKVTEKGKDVELRCDPISGHTALYWYRQSLGQGLEFLIYFQGNSAPDKSGLPSDRFSAERTGGSVSTLTIQRTQQEDSAVYLCASSYQSLAAANTGELFFGEGSRLTVL.

The chain carries TRBV15 and TRBJ1-1, with D unresolved. V was cut by 1 base and J by 8 bases, with 8 bases left in between. In germline, CDR1 is LNHNV, CDR2 YYDKDF (reference sequence). CDR3 length: 12 amino acids. Here the CDR3 DNA reads TGTGCCACCAGCAGAGTCACGGAGGAAGCTTTCTTT. Its translation is CATSRVTEEAFF.

The chain is built from TRBV20-1 and TRBJ2-7; D may be TRBD1 (5 bases). V was clipped by 6 bases and J by 2 bases, with 8 bases between them. The CDR3 runs 11 residues. The germline V gene has CDR1 DFQATT and CDR2 SNEGSKA (reference sequence). Here the CDR3 reads CSAGLTYEQYF. For the CDR3, the DNA is TGCAGTGCGGGGCTCACCTACGAGCAGTACTTC.

The V and J genes are TRBV15 and TRBJ1-4, with a possible D match to TRBD1 (5 bases). CDR1 is LNHNV and CDR2 is YYDKDF in the germline V gene (reference sequence). This CDR3 is built from 15 residues. Between the trimmed V and J ends, which lost 1 base and 4 bases, there was a span of 10 bases. The CDR3: CATSRAGSGNEKLFF. CDR3 nucleotide sequence: TGTGCCACCAGCAGAGCAGGGTCGGGTAATGAAAAACTGTTTTTT.

V usage is TRBV14 and J usage is TRBJ2-7; perhaps TRBD1 as D (6 bases). The length of the CDR3 is 15 residues. In germline, CDR1 is SGHDN, CDR2 FVKESK. V dropped 0 bases and J dropped 3 bases, with 12 bases sitting between them. As DNA, the CDR3 is TGTGCCAGCAGCCAAGAAACAGGGACCTTCTACGAGCAGTACTTC. It is translated as CASSQETGTFYEQYF.

The V gene is TRBV5-1, the J gene TRBJ1-3; D unresolved. Per the germline V gene, CDR1 is SGHRS and CDR2 is YFSETQ. The CDR3 consists of 14 residues. The V end was cut by 7 bases, the J end by 4 bases, with 15 bases between. In DNA, the CDR3 is TGCGCCAGCGATTTGAGCCCCCCCGGAAACACCATATATTTT. Translation gives CASDLSPPGNTIYF.

This sequence joins TRBV28 and TRBJ2-5; TRBD1 aligns across 8 bases. The length of the CDR3 is 15 residues. Germline CDR1 and CDR2: MDHEN and SYDVKM. V gave up 5 bases and J gave up 3 bases; unmatched junction bases: 8. CDR3 residues: CASSTSGQAKETQYF. The CDR3 region has the DNA TGTGCCAGCAGTACCTCGGGACAGGCAAAAGAGACCCAGTACTTC.

V usage is TRBV7-9 and J usage is TRBJ1-1; D is undetermined. V gave up 8 bases and J gave up 2 bases, with 15 bases separating them. This CDR3 comprises 14 residues. Per the germline V gene, CDR1 is SEHNR and CDR2 is FQNEAQ (reference sequence). CDR3 sequence (DNA): TGTGCCAGCCGACTTGTGGAGGGTAACACTGAAGCTTTCTTT. Amino acid sequence: CASRLVEGNTEAFF.

The J gene is TRBJ1-4, the V gene TRBV4-3; TRBD1 matches at 9 bases. The germline gives CDR1 LGHNA, CDR2 YSLEER. The V segment lost 3 bases and the J segment 7 bases; nucleotides outside the gene matches: 18. CDR3 length: 19 residues. CDR3 amino acids: CASSHQIPGQGPIGEKLFF. The DNA for the CDR3 is TGCGCCAGCAGCCACCAAATACCGGGACAGGGACCTATTGGTGAAAAACTGTTTTTT.

This clone was found once. CDR3 amino acids: CATGTSGYNEQFF. In DNA form, the CDR3 reads TGTGCCACAGGGACTAGCGGATACAATGAGCAGTTCTTC. V and J are TRBV24-1 and TRBJ2-1, with 11 bases aligning to TRBD2. Germline CDR1 reads KGHDR; CDR2 reads SFDVKD. This CDR3 region has 13 residues. Losses at the gene ends were 10 bases for V and 4 bases for J; bases not matched to a gene: 2.

The rearrangement links TRBV6-5 to TRBJ2-2; TRBD1 agrees at 7 bases. Germline values: CDR1 MNHEY, CDR2 SVGAGI. CDR3 length equals 14 residues. Losses at the gene ends were 7 bases for V and 6 bases for J; bases not matched to a gene: 8. The CDR3 spells CASIHARGSGELFF. The CDR3 region has the DNA TGTGCCAGCATTCACGCCAGGGGGTCCGGGGAGCTGTTTTTT.

This sequence joins TRBV12-3 or TRBV12-4 and TRBJ1-1; a weak D match, TRBD1 (5 bases). The CDR3 totals 13 residues. Trimming removed 8 bases at V and 1 base at J, with 11 bases between. CDR3 loop: CASDHGGNTEAFF. In nucleotides, the CDR3 is TGTGCCAGCGATCACGGGGGGAACACTGAAGCTTTCTTT.

This clone has only one observation. This chain connects TRBV9 to TRBJ2-1, with 10 nucleotides matching TRBD2. V lost 0 bases to trimming and J lost 10 bases; unmatched junction nucleotides: 7. Looked up from germline, CDR1 is SGDLS and CDR2 is YYNGEE. This CDR3 region has 15 residues. The CDR3 nucleotides read TGTGCCAGCAGCGTAGTAGCGGGGGGCGGTAAGGAGCAGTTCTTC. Translating it yields CASSVVAGGGKEQFF.

This clone was seen just once. The V call is TRBV28, the J call TRBJ2-7; 10 nucleotides match TRBD1. The CDR3 length is 17 residues. V trimming: 3 bases; J trimming: 3 bases; junction bases outside the gene matches: 11. Germline CDR1 MDHEN, CDR2 SYDVKM. For the CDR3, the DNA is TGTGCCAGCAGTTTGAACCTGGGACAGGGGAAAGACTACGAGCAGTACTTC. It specifies CASSLNLGQGKDYEQYF.

V and J are TRBV3-1 (or the pseudogene TRBV3-2) and TRBJ1-4, with 7 bases matching TRBD1. Germline values: CDR1 LGHDT, CDR2 YNNKEL (reference sequence). CDR3 size: 15 residues. The junction had 8 bases not matched to a gene; V was cut back by 3 bases and J by 7 bases. CDR3 sequence reads: CASSHFDRAGEKLFF. The CDR3 DNA reads as TGTGCCAGCAGCCACTTCGACAGGGCAGGTGAAAAACTGTTTTTT.

The chain has TRBV27 and TRBJ2-5; 7 nucleotides agree with TRBD1. J gave up 5 bases and V 5 bases, and 8 bases lay outside the gene matches. This CDR3 has 14 amino acids. CDR1 is MNHEY, CDR2 SMNVEV, per germline (reference sequence). CDR3: CASSPSDRWETQYF. CDR3 in DNA: TGTGCCAGCAGTCCGTCGGACAGGTGGGAGACCCAGTACTTC.

The chain joins TRBV7-2 to TRBJ1-5, with 8 bases fitting TRBD1. V lost 3 bases and J lost 2; bases outside the gene matches: 3. This CDR3 contains 15 residues. Per the germline V gene, CDR1 is SGHTA and CDR2 is FQGNSA. The CDR3 nucleotides are TGTGCCAGCAGCTTCATACAGGGGGGCAATCAGCCCCAGCATTTT. Protein: CASSFIQGGNQPQHF.

The chain links TRBV5-4 to TRBJ2-7; 9 nucleotides align to TRBD1. The CDR3 loop spans 15 amino acids. Per germline, CDR1 SGHNT and CDR2 YYREEE (reference sequence). The trim removed 2 bases at V and 8 bases at J, leaving 11 bases unmatched. The CDR3 DNA sequence: TGTGCCAGCAGCTTAGCCGGGACAGGGATCGTCAAGCAGTACTTC. Translation gives CASSLAGTGIVKQYF.

The chain couples TRBV19 to TRBJ2-3; perhaps TRBD2 as D (6 bases). Germline assignment: CDR1 LNHDA and CDR2 SQIVND (reference sequence). V was trimmed by 1 base and J by 2 bases, leaving 10 bases between them. The CDR3 length is 15 residues. CDR3 loop: CASSIGTGATDTQYF. CDR3 nucleotides: TGTGCCAGTAGTATAGGGACGGGAGCCACAGATACGCAGTATTTT.

The genes are TRBV10-2 and TRBJ1-4; D is uncertain. The CDR3 is 13 amino acids. Germline V gives CDR1 WSHSY, CDR2 SAAADI. The V end was cut by 4 bases, the J end by 7 bases, with 10 bases between. CDR3 nucleotide sequence: TGCGCCAGCAGTGGAGGAGTCAGTGAAAAACTGTTTTTT. Translation gives CASSGGVSEKLFF.

There are a few counts of this clone. The CDR3 nucleotides are TGTGCCTGGACCCTACGTCGGGATGAGCAGTTCTTC. Encoded protein: CAWTLRRDEQFF. V is TRBV30 and J is TRBJ2-1; unclear D gene. Germline-derived CDR1 and CDR2 are GTSNPN and SVGIG (reference sequence). The CDR3 runs to 12 residues. V gave up 4 bases and J gave up 8 bases, with 12 bases separating them. Full variable domain (outside the CDR3, taken from reference TRBV30 and TRBJ2-1): SQTIHQWPATLVQPVGSPLSLECTVEGTSNPNLYWYRQAAGRGLQLLFYSVGIGQISSEVPQNLSASRPQDRQFILSSKKLLLSDSGFYLCAWTLRRDEQFFGPGTRLTVL.

The chain couples TRBV7-2 to TRBJ1-2, with 8 positions matching TRBD1. Germline V gene lookup returns CDR1 SGHTA and CDR2 FQGNSA. This CDR3 has 15 amino acids. Trimming took 3 bases from V and 6 from J; bases not matched to a gene: 9. The CDR3 sequence is CASSFDRGVGDGYTF. CDR3 coding DNA: TGTGCCAGCAGCTTCGACAGGGGAGTCGGGGATGGCTACACCTTC.

The CDR3 nucleotides read TGTGCCAGTAGCGTTTCCTCTAGCACAGATACGCAGTATTTT. This gives the protein CASSVSSSTDTQYF. The chain links TRBV6-2 or TRBV6-3 to TRBJ2-3, with D tentatively TRBD2 (5 bases). In germline, CDR1 is MNHEY, CDR2 SVGEGT. V lost 9 bases to trimming and J lost 0 bases, with 13 bases between them. CDR3 length equals 14 residues.

This clone was picked up a small number of times. The chain couples TRBV15 to TRBJ1-2; TRBD1 is a possible D gene (6 bases). Germline V gene lookup returns CDR1 LNHNV and CDR2 YYDKDF (reference sequence). Trimming took 1 base from V and 2 from J, leaving 11 bases between them. The CDR3 length is 15 residues. In DNA, the CDR3 is TGTGCCACCAGCAGAGTAACAGGGAAAAACTATGGCTACACCTTC. Its protein product is CATSRVTGKNYGYTF.